These T cell receptor beta chains were read from a single sample in a study of neurological immune-mediated disorders. Using its own MiXCR run on the 5' RACE reads, TCRdb lists one record per CDR3 protein. This repertoire shows more than 100,000 distinct CDR3 sequences, more than 10% found once; its top ten account for about 3%. What was sequenced was PBMCs. These TCRs come from a female donor with HTLV-1-associated myelopathy (HAM/TSP). Both conserved end residues are part of each CDR3. The D gene is left open where the match is weak. Size is stated for part of the rows, as once, few or many counts, or as a class when the clone is expanded.

>-|TRBV27|TRBJ2-7|many|14
CASSLFPTSYEQYF
TGTGCCAGCAGTTTATTCCCGACCTCCTACGAGCAGTACTTC
>-|TRBV27|TRBJ1-6|many|13
CASSFQGASPLHF
TGTGCCAGCAGTTTCCAGGGTGCGTCACCCCTCCACTTT
>-|TRBV20-1|TRBJ2-7|many|12
CSAGTGRGEQYF
TGCAGTGCTGGTACGGGGAGGGGGGAGCAGTACTTC
>-|TRBV29-1|TRBJ2-7|many|15
CSVPSDGGSSYEQYF
TGCAGCGTTCCGTCGGACGGCGGGTCTTCTTACGAGCAGTACTTC
>TRBD1|TRBV5-1|TRBJ1-2|many|24
CASSFNTLPGQGASGSSPNYGYTF
TGCGCCAGCAGCTTTAATACCTTACCGGGACAGGGGGCTTCGGGTTCATCTCCTAACTATGGCTACACCTTC
>-|TRBV25-1|TRBJ2-7|many|14
CASSDKGPPWEQYF
TGTGCCAGCAGTGATAAAGGACCCCCGTGGGAGCAGTACTTC
>-|TRBV6-5|TRBJ2-3|many|12
CACRDATDTQYF
TGTGCCTGCCGGGACGCGACAGATACGCAGTATTTT
>-|TRBV20-1|TRBJ2-5|many|13
CSASARPQETQYF
TGCAGTGCTTCCGCGAGACCTCAAGAGACCCAGTACTTC
>TRBD1|TRBV19|TRBJ2-7|-|15
CASSHAGTASYEQYF
TGTGCCAGTAGTCACGCCGGGACAGCCTCCTACGAGCAGTACTTC
>-|TRBV20-1|TRBJ1-5|once|14
CSAGGAGGGQSQHF
TGCAGTGCTGGGGGCGCTGGGGGCGGCCAGTCCCAGCATTTT
>-|TRBV5-6|TRBJ2-1|-|16
CASSLDWGTLYNDQFF
TGTGCCAGCAGCTTGGACTGGGGGACCCTCTACAATGATCAGTTCTTC